The rows below give T cell receptor beta chains drawn from one sample of a study of T cells in localized non-small cell lung cancer. Only in-frame clones appear in the TCRdb table, and some are missing; sequencing was by immunoSEQ multiplex PCR. Found here are around 21,000 clones, 83% of them singletons; the top ten hold more than 4%. Sequences were derived from peripheral blood, sampled before any cancer treatment. The receptors derive from a man between 35 and 75 years old with stage I lung adenocarcinoma. CDR3s include the opening cysteine and the closing phenylalanine or tryptophan. D genes are given only for firm matches. Not all rows give a size; the values are once, few, many and, for expanded clones, a class.

-,TRBV28,TRBJ1-5,-,TGTGCCAGCAGTCAGAGGGGTAGTAATCAGCCCCAGCATTTT,CASSQRGSNQPQHF
-,TRBV6-6,TRBJ1-1,-,TGTGCCAGCAGTTACGAGGAGACTGAGGCTGAAGCTTTCTTT,CASSYEETEAEAFF
-,TRBV27,TRBJ1-4,-,TGTGCCAGCAGTTTACCCGGGGGGCCTGAACTGTTTTTT,CASSLPGGPELFF
-,TRBV27,TRBJ2-3,-,TGTGCCAGCAGACATGGAGGGGCCAGGGGGATAGATACGCAGTATTTT,CASRHGGARGIDTQYF
-,TRBV6-5,TRBJ2-3,-,TGTGCCAGCAGCCCGAGTACAGATACGCAGTATTTT,CASSPSTDTQYF
-,TRBV7-9,TRBJ1-1,-,TGTGCCAGCAGCCCCCCAGAGGGGTACACTGAAGCTTTCTTT,CASSPPEGYTEAFF
-,TRBV27,TRBJ2-7,-,TGTGCCAGCAGTCGGAGACCCACCTACGAGCAGTACTTC,CASSRRPTYEQYF
-,TRBV5-1,TRBJ1-1,few,TGCGCCAGCTCGCAGGACAGGAACACTGAAGCTTTCTTT,CASSQDRNTEAFF
-,TRBV28,TRBJ1-1,once,TGTGCCAGCCGTGATAGTATAGGGCTCTTCAACACTGAAGCTTTCTTT,CASRDSIGLFNTEAFF
TRBD1,TRBV10-3,TRBJ1-2,few,TGTGCCATCAGTGAAACAGGGGTAGAGGGCTACACCTTC,CAISETGVEGYTF
-,TRBV5-1,TRBJ2-1,-,TGCGCCAGCAGCCTGGCCCTCTTGGGGTCCTACAATGAGCAGTTCTTC,CASSLALLGSYNEQFF
TRBD1,TRBV6-6,TRBJ1-2,-,TGTGCCAGCAGTGGCCGGGACAGCTATGGCTACACCTTC,CASSGRDSYGYTF
-,TRBV7-9,TRBJ1-1,few,TGTGCCAGCAGCTTAGCACAGGGCCGAGGGAACACTGAAGCTTTCTTT,CASSLAQGRGNTEAFF
-,TRBV9,TRBJ2-3,-,TGTGCCAGCAGCGTGAGCTGGAGCACAGATACGCAGTATTTT,CASSVSWSTDTQYF
TRBD1,TRBV7-2,TRBJ1-5,-,TGTGCCAGCAGCTTAGGGACAGGCTACAATCAGCCCCAGCATTTT,CASSLGTGYNQPQHF
TRBD2,TRBV5-1,TRBJ2-5,-,TGCGCCAGCAGCTTGGCGGCTAGCGGGAGTTGGGAGACCCAGTACTTC,CASSLAASGSWETQYF
-,TRBV18,TRBJ2-1,-,TGTGCCAGCTCACCACTTTCCGGGGCCGCTGAGCAGTTCTTC,CASSPLSGAAEQFF